This passage covers 10 T cell receptor beta chains from one sample sequenced in a study of T cell repertoires in cytomegalovirus infection. From the reads, TCRdb called clonotypes with MiXCR, one entry per CDR3 protein. The sample has about 230,000 distinct CDR3 sequences; approximately 7% are singletons. The sequencing input was PBMCs. The receptors stem from a human donor in good health (CMV status not recorded). Some clones in this sample may be carry-over from other donors' samples.

This clonotype was seen at least ten times. The chain combines TRBV7-2 with TRBJ2-5, with TRBD1 as a possible D gene (5 bases). V lost 5 bases and J lost 5, with 15 bases in between. This CDR3 is built from 14 residues. Germline loops: CDR1 SGHTA, CDR2 FQGNSA. The CDR3: CASSPGPQRETQYF. CDR3 coding DNA: TGTGCCAGCAGCCCAGGGCCTCAGAGGGAGACCCAGTACTTC.

This clonotype has a count of ten or more. The chain couples TRBV28 to TRBJ2-5; D remains unclear. The CDR3 sequence is 11 residues long. CDR1 is MDHEN and CDR2 is SYDVKM in the germline V gene. The V and J ends lost 3 bases and 6 bases respectively, with 5 bases between them. The CDR3 loop is CASSFRQTQYF. The CDR3 DNA is TGTGCCAGCAGTTTCCGACAGACCCAGTACTTC.

This clonotype was recorded a few times. V is TRBV28 and J is TRBJ2-1, with D maybe TRBD2 (7 bases). V lost 10 bases and J 5 bases, leaving 18 bases between the germline ends. The CDR3 runs to 14 residues. In germline, CDR1 is MDHEN, CDR2 SYDVKM. The CDR3 reads CAIRGGGGHNEQFF. DNA of the CDR3: TGTGCCATCCGAGGGGGGGGGGGTCACAATGAGCAGTTCTTC.

Ten or more counts support this clonotype. The V and J genes are TRBV7-2 and TRBJ2-3, with 9 positions matching TRBD2. The germline gives CDR1 SGHTA, CDR2 FQGNSA. This CDR3 contains 13 residues. Losses at the gene ends were 7 bases for V and 11 bases for J; bases not matched to a gene: 10. CDR3 region: CASMTSGSGRQYF. CDR3 coding DNA: TGTGCCAGCATGACTAGCGGCTCCGGACGGCAGTATTTT.

This clonotype has at least ten counts. The chain is built from TRBV20-1 and TRBJ1-1; perhaps TRBD1 as D (5 bases). The CDR3 is 15 residues long. V was shortened by 3 bases and J by 4 bases, with 18 bases between the two germline ends. The germline V gene encodes CDR1 DFQATT and CDR2 SNEGSKA (reference sequence). DNA for the CDR3: TGCAGTGCTAGGGGGGGACCCTTAGGAGGCACTGAAGCTTTCTTT. It is translated as CSARGGPLGGTEAFF.

This clonotype was recorded at least ten times. The chain joins TRBV19 to TRBJ2-2; D possibly corresponds to TRBD1 (6 bases). This CDR3 region has 15 residues. Germline V gene lookup returns CDR1 LNHDA and CDR2 SQIVND (reference sequence). V shed 6 bases and J shed 0 bases, with 11 bases lying between them. The CDR3 nucleotides are TGTGCCAGTAGAACAACAGGGACGAACACCGGGGAGCTGTTTTTT. It specifies CASRTTGTNTGELFF. Filled out from reference TRBV19 and TRBJ2-2, the complete variable domain reads DGGITQSPKYLFRKEGQNVTLSCEQNLNHDAMYWYRQDPGQGLRLIYYSQIVNDFQKGDIAEGYSVSREKKESFPLTVTSAQKNPTAFYLCASRTTGTNTGELFFGEGSRLTVL.

With regard to this clonotype: The missing conserved phenylalanine or tryptophan at the end of this CDR3 makes a read error likely. Because the CDR3's place on the DNA is in doubt, the DNA is left out and the CDR3 is given as listed by TCRdb. The chain carries TRBV12-3 or TRBV12-4 and TRBJ2-7; the table's D call, TRBD1, was not checked against the DNA. The CDR3 spans 13 amino acids, including both terminal residues. The CDR3 reads CASSPGQASRQSS.

This clonotype was observed at least ten times. The CDR3 loop is CASSIAGLETQYF. CDR3 nucleotides: TGTGCCAGTAGTATCGCAGGGCTGGAGACCCAGTACTTC. This chain links TRBV19 with TRBJ2-5; D may be TRBD1 (5 bases). The CDR3 spans 13 residues. The germline CDR1 and CDR2 sequences are LNHDA and SQIVND (reference sequence). Trimming took 3 bases from V and 5 from J, leaving 10 bases between them.

In this sample, this clonotype turned up many times. V gene TRBV29-1 combines with J gene TRBJ1-5, with a weak D call TRBD1 (6 bases). The germline V gene has CDR1 SQVTM and CDR2 ANQGSEA. The V end lost 4 bases, the J end lost 5 bases, and 12 bases lay between the germline ends. This CDR3 spans 13 amino acids. The CDR3 region is CSVVGQYDQPQHF. The DNA for the CDR3 is TGCAGCGTTGTAGGACAGTACGATCAGCCCCAGCATTTT.

The chain carries TRBV20-1 and TRBJ2-7, with TRBD2 matching over 9 bases. This CDR3 spans 15 amino acids. J gave up 2 bases and V 1 base, and 6 bases lay outside the gene matches. Germline lookup yields CDR1 DFQATT and CDR2 SNEGSKA (reference sequence). This CDR3 is CSARVSSGDPYEQYF. The CDR3 DNA follows: TGCAGTGCTAGAGTTTCTAGCGGGGATCCCTACGAGCAGTACTTC.